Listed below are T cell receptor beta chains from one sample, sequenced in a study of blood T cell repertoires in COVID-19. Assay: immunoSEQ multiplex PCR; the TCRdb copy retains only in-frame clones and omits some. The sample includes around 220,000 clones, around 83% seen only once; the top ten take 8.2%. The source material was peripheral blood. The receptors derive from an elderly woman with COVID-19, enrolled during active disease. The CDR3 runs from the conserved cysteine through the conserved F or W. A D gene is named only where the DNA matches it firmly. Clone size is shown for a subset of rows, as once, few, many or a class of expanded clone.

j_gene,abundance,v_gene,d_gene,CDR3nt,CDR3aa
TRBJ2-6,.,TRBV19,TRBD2,TGTGCCAGTATAGCGGGGGGCCGGGCCAACGTCCTGACTTTC,CASIAGGRANVLTF
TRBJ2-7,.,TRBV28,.,TGTGCCAGCCTCCGAAGGGGGAACCAAGGGGAGCAGTACTTC,CASLRRGNQGEQYF
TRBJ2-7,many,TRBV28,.,TGTGCCAGCAGTTTAGGGGCTGATTACGAGCAGTACTTC,CASSLGADYEQYF
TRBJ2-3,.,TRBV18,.,TGTGCCAGCTCACCACCCAAAGCGACAGATACGCAGTATTTT,CASSPPKATDTQYF
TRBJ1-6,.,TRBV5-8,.,TGTGCCAGCAGCTTGCAGGGTAATTCACCCCTCCACTTT,CASSLQGNSPLHF
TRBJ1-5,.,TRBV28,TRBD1,TGTGCCAGCAGAACCCTTGGACAGGGGGGTCAGCCCCAGCATTTT,CASRTLGQGGQPQHF
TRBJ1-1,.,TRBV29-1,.,TGCAGCGTTGTTCGGGGGGCAACAGGGAACACTGAAGCTTTCTTT,CSVVRGATGNTEAFF
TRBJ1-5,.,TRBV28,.,TGTGCCAGCAGTTCTACGAGGCCCCAGCATTTT,CASSSTRPQHF
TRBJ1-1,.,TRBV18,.,TGTGCCAGCTCAAGCGTGAACACTGAAGCTTTCTTT,CASSSVNTEAFF
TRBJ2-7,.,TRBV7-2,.,TGTGCCAGCAGCTTAGACAGCACGTCCTACGAGCAGTACTTC,CASSLDSTSYEQYF
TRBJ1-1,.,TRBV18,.,TGTGCCAGCTCACCACCCCACAGCATGAACACTGAAGCTTTCTTT,CASSPPHSMNTEAFF
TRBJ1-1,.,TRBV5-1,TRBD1,TGCGCCAGCAGCCGACAGGGGAAGAACACTGAAGCTTTCTTT,CASSRQGKNTEAFF
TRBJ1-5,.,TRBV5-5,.,TGTGCCAGCAGCTTGTTTGCCACTCCGCAGGGAAATCAGCCCCAGCATTTT,CASSLFATPQGNQPQHF
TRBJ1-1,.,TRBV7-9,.,TGTGCCAGCAGCTTACCCAGGGCAAGCGGGACTGAAGCTTTCTTT,CASSLPRASGTEAFF
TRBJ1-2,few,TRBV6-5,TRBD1,TGTGCCAGCAGTCTACAGGGGATTAATGGCTACACCTTC,CASSLQGINGYTF
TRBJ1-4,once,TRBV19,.,TGTGCCAGTAGTTCCACCGGGAAGAGGGCTGAAAAACTGTTTTTT,CASSSTGKRAEKLFF
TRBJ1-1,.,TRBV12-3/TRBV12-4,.,TGTGCCAGCAGTTTCGGCACTGAAGCTTTCTTT,CASSFGTEAFF
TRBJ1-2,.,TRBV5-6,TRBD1,TGTGCCAGCAGCAGAGGGGACAGGGGGAACTATGGCTACACCTTC,CASSRGDRGNYGYTF
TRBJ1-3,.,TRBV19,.,TGTGCCAGTAGTATAGGTGACAGAAGCTCTGGAAACACCATATATTTT,CASSIGDRSSGNTIYF
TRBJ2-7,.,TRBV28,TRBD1,TGTGCCAGCATTAGTAGGCAGGGGGCCTACGAGCAGTACTTC,CASISRQGAYEQYF
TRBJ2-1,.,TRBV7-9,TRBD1,TGTGCCAGCAGCTTACAGGAACAGGGGGCACAGTTCTTC,CASSLQEQGAQFF